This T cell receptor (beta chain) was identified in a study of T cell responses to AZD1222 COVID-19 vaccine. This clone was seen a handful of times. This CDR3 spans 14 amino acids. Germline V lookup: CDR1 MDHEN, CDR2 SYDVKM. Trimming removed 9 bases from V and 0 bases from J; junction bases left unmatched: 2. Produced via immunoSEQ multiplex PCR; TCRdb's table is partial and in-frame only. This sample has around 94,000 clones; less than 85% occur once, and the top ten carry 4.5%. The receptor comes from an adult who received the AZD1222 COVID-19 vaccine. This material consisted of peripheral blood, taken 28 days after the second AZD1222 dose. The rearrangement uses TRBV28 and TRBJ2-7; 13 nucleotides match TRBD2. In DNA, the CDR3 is TGTGCCAGTAGGACTAGCGGGAGCTCCTACGAGCAGTACTTC. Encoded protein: CASRTSGSSYEQYF.